These T cell receptor beta chains were read from a single sample in a study of T cell changes during pregnancy in multiple sclerosis. Measured with immunoSEQ multiplex PCR; TCRdb has only the in-frame clones, and not every one. The table has tens of thousands of clones, 85% to 95% seen once. Sequencing used CD4+ T cells from peripheral blood mononuclear cells, obtained in the second trimester of pregnancy. These TCRs come from a female donor in good health, enrolled as a control in a pregnancy study. Both conserved end residues are trimmed from each CDR3. A D gene is named only where the DNA matches it firmly.

J,D,V,CDR3
TRBJ2-2,TRBD2,TRBV6-4,ASSDSSGGDTGELF
TRBJ1-2,TRBD1,TRBV9,ASSGGGQGNYGYT
TRBJ1-2,NA,TRBV11-2,ASSFTGFDYGYT
TRBJ2-3,TRBD2,TRBV7-2,ASSPRGAGGPRTQY
TRBJ2-1,NA,TRBV11-2,ASTLLGLAYNEQF
TRBJ1-1,TRBD1,TRBV10-3,AAMPGGRNTEAF
TRBJ1-2,TRBD1,TRBV5-4,ASSSQGQGLYGYT
TRBJ2-2,TRBD1,TRBV7-6,ASSPTPDRGQTGELF
TRBJ2-1,TRBD2,TRBV2,ASSAGEGTEQF
TRBJ2-3,TRBD2,TRBV5-1,ASSLAIYSGGLHSTDTQY
TRBJ2-3,TRBD1,TRBV4-2,ASSQVAGQGELDTQY
TRBJ2-1,NA,TRBV5-1,ASSLGVGAADEQF
TRBJ2-7,NA,TRBV7-9,ASSLAGAGDEQY
TRBJ1-4,TRBD1,TRBV10-3,AISGQGDEKLF
TRBJ2-7,TRBD2,TRBV6-5,ASSYSTGGRSYEQY
TRBJ2-6,NA,TRBV28,ASSSPGFSGANVLT
TRBJ1-6,TRBD1,TRBV18,ASSQQGYNSPLH
TRBJ1-2,NA,TRBV29-1,SVQEGRQGYT
TRBJ2-7,NA,TRBV27,ASTQSPGSPTYEQY
TRBJ2-4,NA,TRBV21-1,ATIAGVVEAGKNIQY
TRBJ1-4,TRBD1,TRBV5-8,ASSSWTGEKLF
TRBJ2-5,NA,TRBV25-1,ASSDTAEFQETQY
TRBJ2-7,NA,TRBV7-2,ASSLATRNEQY
TRBJ2-3,NA,TRBV6-5,ASRIFTGGDTQY
TRBJ2-1,TRBD2,TRBV6-4,ASSDSYSSGWYNEQF
TRBJ2-1,NA,TRBV11-2,ASSFRDSPYNEQF
TRBJ1-2,NA,TRBV28,ASKGVGVSGYT
TRBJ1-5,TRBD1,TRBV15,ATSWGQRARRPYSNQPQH
TRBJ2-7,TRBD1,TRBV5-5,ASSLVRWDRDEQY